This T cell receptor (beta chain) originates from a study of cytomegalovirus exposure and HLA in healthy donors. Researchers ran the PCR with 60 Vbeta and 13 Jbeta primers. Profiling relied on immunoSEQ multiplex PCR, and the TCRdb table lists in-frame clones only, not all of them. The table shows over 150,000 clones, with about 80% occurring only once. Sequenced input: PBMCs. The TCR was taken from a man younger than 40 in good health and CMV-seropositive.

The DNA of the CDR3 is TGTGCCAGCAGCTCTGGGGGGAGCGCCACCGGGGAGCTGTTTTTT. Encoded protein: CASSSGGSATGELFF. The V call is TRBV7-6, the J call TRBJ2-2, with a weak D call TRBD2 (6 bases). V was pared by 4 bases and J by 4 bases, with 13 bases between. Germline CDR1 and CDR2: SGHVS and FNYEAQ. This CDR3 spans 15 amino acids. The full variable domain, its missing parts supplied by reference TRBV7-6 and TRBJ2-2, is GAGVSQSPRYKVTKRGQDVALRCDPISGHVSLYWYRQALGQGPEFLTYFNYEAQQDKSGLPNDRFSAERPEGSISTLTIQRTEQRDSAMYRCASSSGGSATGELFFGEGSRLTVL.